This T cell receptor (beta chain) came from a study of blood T cell repertoires in COVID-19. Using immunoSEQ multiplex PCR, the repertoire was profiled, and TCRdb retains in-frame clones only, with some absent. Of 25,000 to 35,000 clones in the sample, around 83% are singletons; the top ten hold 7% to 8.5%. There are 14 residues in the CDR3. Per germline, CDR1 SGHNT and CDR2 YENEEA. V dropped 5 bases and J dropped 3 bases, with 14 bases sitting between them. V gene TRBV11-3 combines with J gene TRBJ2-7; weak D call: TRBD1 (6 bases). The clonotype was recovered from a human donor in a cohort sampled during active COVID-19. The specimen sequenced was peripheral blood. The CDR3 here is CASSPEADSYEQYF. CDR3 nucleotide sequence: TGTGCCAGCAGCCCGGAAGCGGACAGCTACGAGCAGTACTTC.